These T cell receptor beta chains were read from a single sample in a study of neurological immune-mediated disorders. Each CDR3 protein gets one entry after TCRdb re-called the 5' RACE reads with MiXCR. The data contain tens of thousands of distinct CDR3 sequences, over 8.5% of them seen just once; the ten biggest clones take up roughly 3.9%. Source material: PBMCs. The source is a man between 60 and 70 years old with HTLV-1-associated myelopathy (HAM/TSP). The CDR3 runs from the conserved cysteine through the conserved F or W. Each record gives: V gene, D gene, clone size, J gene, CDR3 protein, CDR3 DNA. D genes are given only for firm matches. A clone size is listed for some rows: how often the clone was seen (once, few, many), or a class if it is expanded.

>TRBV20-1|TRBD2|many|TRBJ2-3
CSARGRTSGMTDTQYF
TGCAGTGCTAGGGGGAGGACTAGCGGGATGACGGATACGCAGTATTTT
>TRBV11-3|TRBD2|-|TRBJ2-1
CVSRTTSGSRDEQFF
TGTGTCAGCCGCACTACTAGCGGGAGTAGAGATGAGCAGTTCTTC
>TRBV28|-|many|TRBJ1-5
CASSPHPRTQPQHF
TGTGCCAGCAGTCCGCACCCGCGTACTCAGCCCCAGCATTTT
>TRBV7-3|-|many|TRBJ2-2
CASSKGSAGELFF
TGTGCCAGCAGTAAGGGCTCGGCTGGGGAGCTGTTTTTT
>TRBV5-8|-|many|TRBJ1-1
CATYLTEGTEAFF
TGTGCCACCTATTTGACAGAGGGAACTGAAGCTTTCTTT
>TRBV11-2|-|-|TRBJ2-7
CASSLEWSSDEQYF
TGTGCCAGCAGCTTAGAGTGGAGCTCCGACGAGCAGTACTTC
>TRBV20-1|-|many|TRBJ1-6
CSARDREISPLHF
TGCAGTGCTAGAGATCGGGAGATTTCACCCCTCCACTTT
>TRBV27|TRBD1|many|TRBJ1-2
CASSRQGPGYGYTF
TGTGCCAGCAGCCGACAGGGCCCGGGCTATGGCTACACCTTC
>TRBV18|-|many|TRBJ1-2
CASSPGINYGYTF
TGTGCCAGCTCACCAGGGATCAACTATGGCTACACCTTC
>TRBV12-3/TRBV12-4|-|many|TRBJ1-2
CASRKTGLGYGYTF
TGTGCCAGCAGGAAAACAGGGTTGGGCTATGGCTACACCTTC
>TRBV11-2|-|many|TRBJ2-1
CASSYMSGLSYNEQFF
TGTGCCAGCAGCTACATGAGCGGGCTGTCATACAATGAGCAGTTCTTC
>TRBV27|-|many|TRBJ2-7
CASSPGGHSYEQYF
TGTGCCAGCAGTCCTGGAGGCCACTCCTACGAGCAGTACTTC
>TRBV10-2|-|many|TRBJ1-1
CASSDAVEAFF
TGCGCCAGCAGTGATGCGGTTGAAGCTTTCTTT
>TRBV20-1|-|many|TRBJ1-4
CSAEAGVNEKLFF
TGCAGTGCTGAAGCGGGGGTAAATGAAAAACTGTTTTTT
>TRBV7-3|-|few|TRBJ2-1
CASSLSQSNEQFF
TGTGCCAGCAGCTTAAGCCAGAGCAATGAGCAGTTCTTC
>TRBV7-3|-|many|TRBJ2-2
CASSLSSVSNTGELFF
TGTGCCAGCAGCTTGTCCTCCGTTTCGAACACCGGGGAGCTGTTTTTT
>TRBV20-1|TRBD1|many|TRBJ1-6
CSARPGQSNSPLHF
TGCAGTGCTCGCCCGGGACAGAGCAATTCACCCCTCCACTTT
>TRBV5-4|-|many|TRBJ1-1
CASSLGGLTRGNTEAFF
TGTGCCAGCAGCTTGGGAGGGCTAACCCGAGGGAACACTGAAGCTTTCTTT
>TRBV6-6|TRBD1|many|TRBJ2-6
CASIWGQTNPGANVLTF
TGTGCCAGCATTTGGGGACAGACAAACCCTGGGGCCAACGTCCTGACTTTC
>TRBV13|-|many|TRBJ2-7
CASSLGGGGLTYEQYF
TGTGCCAGCAGCTTGGGGGGGGGCGGCCTAACCTACGAGCAGTACTTC
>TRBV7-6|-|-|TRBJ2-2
CASEGGTGELFF
TGTGCCAGCGAGGGGGGCACCGGGGAGCTGTTTTTT
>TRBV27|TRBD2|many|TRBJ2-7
CASSPTAGLAYEQYF
TGTGCCAGCAGTCCCACCGCCGGACTAGCCTACGAGCAGTACTTC
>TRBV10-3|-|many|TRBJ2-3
CAIAGTDTQYF
TGTGCCATCGCGGGGACAGATACGCAGTATTTT
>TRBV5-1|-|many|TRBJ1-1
CASSLEIGNTEAFF
TGCGCCAGCAGCTTGGAAATAGGTAACACTGAAGCTTTCTTT
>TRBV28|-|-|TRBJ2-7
CASRTRVPYEQYF
TGTGCCAGCAGGACCAGGGTACCCTACGAGCAGTACTTC
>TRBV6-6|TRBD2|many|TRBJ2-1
CASSLTGTSGSEEQFF
TGTGCCAGCAGCTTAACCGGGACTAGCGGGAGTGAAGAGCAGTTCTTC
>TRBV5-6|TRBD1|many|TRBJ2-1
CASSPKGASWNEQFF
TGTGCCAGCAGCCCCAAGGGGGCGTCTTGGAATGAGCAGTTCTTC
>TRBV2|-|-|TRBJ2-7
CASSDFGLNYEQYF
TGTGCCAGCAGTGATTTCGGACTGAATTACGAGCAGTACTTC
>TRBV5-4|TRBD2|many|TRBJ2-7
CASSSPPGGRTAYEQYF
TGTGCCAGCAGCTCCCCACCGGGGGGGCGGACGGCCTACGAGCAGTACTTC
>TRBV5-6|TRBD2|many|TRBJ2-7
CASSSRLAGGLEQYF
TGTGCCAGCAGCTCCAGACTAGCGGGAGGTCTCGAGCAGTACTTC
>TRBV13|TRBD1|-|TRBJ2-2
CASSLDRGAGELFF
TGTGCCAGCAGTTTGGACAGGGGCGCCGGGGAGCTGTTTTTT
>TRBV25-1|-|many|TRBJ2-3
CASSVRTTGADTQYF
TGTGCCAGCAGTGTCCGGACCACTGGAGCAGATACGCAGTATTTT
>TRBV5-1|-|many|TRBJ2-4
CASSFDGAKNIQYF
TGCGCCAGCAGCTTCGACGGAGCCAAAAACATTCAGTACTTC
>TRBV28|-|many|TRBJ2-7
CASSSHYEQYF
TGTGCCAGCAGTTCACACTACGAGCAGTACTTC
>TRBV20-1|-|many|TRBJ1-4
CSAQSGWGEKLFF
TGCAGTGCCCAATCGGGGTGGGGAGAAAAACTGTTTTTT
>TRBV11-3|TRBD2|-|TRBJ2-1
CASSIQAGVVEQFF
TGTGCCAGCAGCATTCAAGCGGGAGTGGTTGAGCAGTTCTTC
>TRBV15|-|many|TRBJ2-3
CATSRAPPTDTQYF
TGTGCCACCAGCCGGGCACCGCCCACAGATACGCAGTATTTT
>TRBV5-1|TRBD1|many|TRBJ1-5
CASSPTGLPNQPQHF
TGCGCCAGCAGCCCGACAGGGCTACCCAATCAGCCCCAGCATTTT
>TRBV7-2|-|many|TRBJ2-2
CASSLDAAGELFF
TGTGCCAGCAGCTTAGATGCGGCTGGGGAGCTGTTTTTT
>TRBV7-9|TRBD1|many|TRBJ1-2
CASILYQGANYGYTF
TGTGCCAGCATCCTCTACCAGGGGGCTAACTATGGCTACACCTTC
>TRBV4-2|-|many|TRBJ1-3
CASSYGPPGWPSGNTIYF
TGTGCCAGCAGCTACGGACCCCCCGGTTGGCCCTCTGGAAACACCATATATTTT
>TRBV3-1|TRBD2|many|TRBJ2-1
CASSLRAGASNEQFF
TGTGCCAGCAGCCTTAGAGCGGGAGCATCGAATGAGCAGTTCTTC
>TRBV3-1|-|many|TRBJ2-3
CASSQEIGTDTQYF
TGTGCCAGCAGCCAAGAGATAGGCACAGATACGCAGTATTTT
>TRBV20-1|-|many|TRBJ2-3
CSPLEVLRHADTQYF
TGCAGCCCCCTGGAGGTCCTGCGGCATGCAGATACGCAGTATTTT
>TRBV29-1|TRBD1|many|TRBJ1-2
CSVEADRGRGYTF
TGCAGCGTTGAAGCTGACAGGGGGAGAGGCTACACCTTC
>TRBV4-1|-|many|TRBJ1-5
CASSQDFAGIGNQPQHF
TGCGCCAGCAGCCAAGATTTCGCGGGCATTGGCAATCAGCCCCAGCATTTT
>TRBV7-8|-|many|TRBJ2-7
CASSLDVDRKAYEQYF
TGTGCCAGCAGCTTAGATGTAGACAGGAAGGCCTACGAGCAGTACTTC
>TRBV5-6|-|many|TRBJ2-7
CASSLSFVRVREQYF
TGTGCCAGCAGCTTGAGTTTTGTACGGGTGAGAGAGCAGTACTTC
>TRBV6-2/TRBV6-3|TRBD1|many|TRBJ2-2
CASIKTGGIGELFF
TGTGCCAGCATCAAGACAGGGGGCATCGGGGAGCTGTTTTTT
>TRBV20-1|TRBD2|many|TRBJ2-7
CSAQAKGGLAGFEQYF
TGCAGTGCTCAAGCAAAGGGTGGACTAGCGGGATTCGAGCAGTACTTC
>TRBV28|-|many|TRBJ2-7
CASSLPWGQISYEQYF
TGTGCCAGCAGTTTGCCCTGGGGGCAGATCTCCTACGAGCAGTACTTC
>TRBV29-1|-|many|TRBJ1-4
CSVRAGYEKLFF
TGCAGCGTTCGGGCAGGGTACGAAAAACTGTTTTTT
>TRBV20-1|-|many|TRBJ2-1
CSAQGGNEQFF
TGCAGTGCCCAAGGCGGCAATGAGCAGTTCTTC
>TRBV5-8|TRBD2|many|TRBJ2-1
CASSSGLAGYNEQFF
TGTGCCAGCAGCTCCGGACTAGCGGGCTACAATGAGCAGTTCTTC